The 31 T cell receptor beta chains given below trace back to one sample, sequenced in a study of technical replicates of blood from several donors. TCRdb's table, derived via immunoSEQ multiplex PCR, lists solely in-frame clones and lacks some. This sample has about 6,900 clones, with 90% to 96% found just once. The specimen sequenced was PBMCs. The receptor set was obtained from a human donor in good health.

This clone was seen only once. The V gene is TRBV7-9, the J gene TRBJ1-4; 9 bases agree with TRBD1. J lost 8 bases, V lost 4 bases, and 5 bases had no gene match. Germline CDR1 reads SEHNR; CDR2 reads FQNEAQ (reference sequence). CDR3 length equals 14 residues. The CDR3 reads CASSSGQGIEKLFF. For the CDR3, the DNA is TGTGCCAGCAGCTCGGGACAGGGTATCGAAAAACTGTTTTTT.

This chain joins TRBV11-1 and TRBJ2-5, with TRBD2 matching 9 bases. The junction had 13 bases not matched to a gene; V was cut back by 1 base and J by 7 bases. Germline CDR1 SGHAT, CDR2 FQDESV (reference sequence). The CDR3 totals 17 residues. DNA for the CDR3: TGTGCCAGCAGCTTAGTGGGCGGGAGGGCCGGGGGTGCGACCCAGTACTTC. Protein: CASSLVGGRAGGATQYF.

This clone appeared a single time. V gene TRBV2 combines with J gene TRBJ1-2; D ambiguous. The CDR3 consists of 14 residues. Germline values: CDR1 SNHLY, CDR2 FYNNEI. V shed 2 bases and J shed 2 bases, with 9 bases lying between them. In DNA form, the CDR3 reads TGTGCCAGCAGTGAATTGCAGGCGAACTATGGCTACACCTTC. This encodes CASSELQANYGYTF.

This chain connects TRBV6-1 to TRBJ2-7; 10 bases match TRBD2. CDR1 is MNHNS, CDR2 SASEGT, per germline. Unmatched junction bases numbered 1, after V lost 1 base and J lost 1 base. The CDR3 loop spans 15 amino acids. The CDR3 protein is CASSEELAGSYEQYF. CDR3 coding DNA: TGTGCCAGCAGTGAAGAACTAGCGGGATCCTACGAGCAGTACTTC.

This chain joins TRBV7-9 and TRBJ1-5, with D perhaps matching TRBD1 (5 bases). The CDR3 has 13 residues. Trimming shortened V by 4 bases and J by 4 bases, and 8 bases separated the two germline ends. The V gene's germline CDR1 is SEHNR and CDR2 FQNEAQ (reference sequence). The CDR3 nucleotides are TGTGCCAGCAGCTGGGCAGGGAATCAGCCCCAGCATTTT. It translates to CASSWAGNQPQHF.

This clone was observed once. This sequence joins TRBV10-3 and TRBJ1-1, with D tentatively TRBD1 (5 bases). Trimming shortened V by 4 bases and J by 5 bases, and 11 bases separated the two germline ends. The CDR3 is 13 amino acids. Germline CDR1 ENHRY, CDR2 SYGVKD. The CDR3 DNA reads TGTGCCATCAGTGGCGGGACCGAGACTGAAGCTTTCTTT. Translating it yields CAISGGTETEAFF.

This chain connects TRBV29-1 to TRBJ1-1; D unresolved. Trimming removed 7 bases from V and 0 bases from J, with 3 bases in between. Per the germline V gene, CDR1 is SQVTM and CDR2 is ANQGSEA. The CDR3 loop spans 10 amino acids. CDR3 DNA: TGCAGCGGAGTGAACACTGAAGCTTTCTTT. This codes for CSGVNTEAFF.

This chain joins TRBV4-1 and TRBJ2-7; 7 bases line up with TRBD1. The CDR3 totals 14 residues. Germline V gene sequence: CDR1 MGHRA, CDR2 YSYEKL. V dropped 5 bases and J dropped 7; count of bases not matched to a gene: 11. This chain's CDR3 is CASSYQSRDSEQYF. DNA for the CDR3: TGCGCCAGCAGCTACCAGTCCCGGGACAGTGAGCAGTACTTC.

CDR3 bases: TGTGCCAGCAGTTACTCTGGGGACAGCAGCTACGAGCAGTACTTC. Its protein is CASSYSGDSSYEQYF. The rearrangement uses TRBV6-5 and TRBJ2-7; 7 nucleotides match TRBD1. J gave up 3 bases and V 0 bases, and 5 bases lay outside the gene matches. This CDR3 spans 15 amino acids. Germline loops: CDR1 MNHEY, CDR2 SVGAGI.

The V gene is TRBV30, the J gene TRBJ2-7; possible D gene TRBD2, 6 bases. Looked up from germline, CDR1 is GTSNPN and CDR2 is SVGIG (reference sequence). This CDR3 region has 13 residues. Trimming removed 4 bases at V and 0 bases at J, with 10 bases between. The CDR3 bases are TGTGCCTGGACCCCCGGGAGCTCCTACGAGCAGTACTTC. Residues: CAWTPGSSYEQYF.

This chain uses TRBV5-4 with TRBJ2-7; possibly TRBD1 for D (5 bases). Trimming left V 0 bases short and J 1 base short, with 14 bases between. Germline-derived CDR1 and CDR2 are SGHNT and YYREEE (reference sequence). CDR3 length equals 16 residues. This CDR3 reads CASSLEFGHPSYEQYF. The CDR3 region has the DNA TGTGCCAGCAGCTTGGAGTTCGGACACCCATCCTACGAGCAGTACTTC.

The genes are TRBV28 and TRBJ1-4; D is possibly TRBD1 (6 bases). Germline values: CDR1 MDHEN, CDR2 SYDVKM. The CDR3 loop spans 14 amino acids. With 5 bases removed from V and 4 bases from J, the gap between germline ends came to 11 bases. CDR3 in amino acids: CASSPGDNNEKLFF. CDR3 DNA: TGTGCCAGCAGTCCCGGGGACAATAATGAAAAACTGTTTTTT.

The chain employs TRBV4-2 and TRBJ2-5, with 10 bases aligning to TRBD2. CDR3 size: 16 residues. V was pared by 1 base and J by 3 bases, with 5 bases of the junction left unmatched. Germline assignment: CDR1 LGHNA and CDR2 YNFKEQ. This CDR3 reads CASSQGRLAGEETQYF. The DNA for the CDR3 is TGTGCCAGCAGCCAAGGACGGCTAGCGGGAGAAGAGACCCAGTACTTC.

The chain joins TRBV29-1 to TRBJ2-5; 7 nucleotides match TRBD1. Losses at the gene ends were 3 bases for V and 5 bases for J; bases not matched to a gene: 3. The CDR3 has 12 amino acids. Germline CDR1 SQVTM, CDR2 ANQGSEA. The CDR3: CSVEGTAETQYF. The CDR3 DNA reads TGCAGCGTTGAGGGGACAGCGGAGACCCAGTACTTC.

The chain carries TRBV5-1 and TRBJ2-7, with 8 bases matching TRBD2. Looked up from germline, CDR1 is SGHRS and CDR2 is YFSETQ. This CDR3 is built from 15 residues. J lost 3 bases, V lost 0 bases, and 5 bases had no gene match. Here the CDR3 DNA reads TGCGCCAGCAGCTTGGAGGCGACTAGCGTCTACGAGCAGTACTTC. Translated, it gives CASSLEATSVYEQYF.

This chain joins TRBV18 and TRBJ1-2, with a possible D match to TRBD1 (6 bases). The germline V gene has CDR1 KGHSH and CDR2 LQKENI. CDR3 length equals 14 residues. Trimming removed 2 bases at V and 3 bases at J, with 10 bases between. The CDR3 reads CASSPRSGDYGYTF. The CDR3 DNA reads as TGTGCCAGCTCACCAAGATCAGGGGACTATGGCTACACCTTC.

The rearrangement links TRBV18 to TRBJ2-5; 7 bases are shared with TRBD1. With V trimmed by 4 bases and J by 2 bases, 10 bases remained unmatched. Germline loops: CDR1 KGHSH, CDR2 LQKENI. The CDR3 runs to 16 residues. CDR3 loop: CASSLLDRVQQETQYF. The CDR3 DNA reads as TGTGCCAGCTCACTACTCGACAGGGTTCAACAAGAGACCCAGTACTTC.

The J gene is TRBJ1-5, the V gene TRBV28; unclear D gene. V shed 2 bases and J shed 5 bases, with 13 bases lying between them. This CDR3 has 15 residues. Germline CDR1 is MDHEN and CDR2 is SYDVKM. The CDR3: CASSLVGRSDQPQHF. For the CDR3, the DNA is TGTGCCAGCAGTTTAGTAGGAAGGAGTGATCAGCCCCAGCATTTT. The whole variable domain, remainder taken from reference TRBV28 and TRBJ1-5, is DVKVTQSSRYLVKRTGEKVFLECVQDMDHENMFWYRQDPGLGLRLIYFSYDVKMKEKGDIPEGYSVSREKKERFSLILESASTNQTSMYLCASSLVGRSDQPQHFGDGTRLSIL.

The chain couples TRBV30 to TRBJ2-5; the D gene is possibly TRBD2 (6 bases). The CDR3 has 15 amino acids. Germline assignment: CDR1 GTSNPN and CDR2 SVGIG (reference sequence). Between the trimmed V and J ends, which lost 2 bases and 7 bases, there was a span of 20 bases. CDR3 protein: CAWSRGLASGVTQYF. CDR3 in DNA: TGTGCCTGGAGTCGAGGACTCGCCTCGGGGGTGACCCAGTACTTC.

The rearrangement uses TRBV6-5 and TRBJ2-7, with 9 nucleotides matching TRBD2. Germline V lookup: CDR1 MNHEY, CDR2 SVGAGI. J was trimmed by 2 bases and V by 6 bases; bases with no gene match: 8. This CDR3 region has 15 residues. CDR3 DNA sequence: TGTGCCAGCAGATTATATAGCGGGAGCACCTACGAGCAGTACTTC. Protein product: CASRLYSGSTYEQYF.

This clone is a singleton in its sample. This rearrangement joins TRBV5-1 to TRBJ1-5, with D perhaps TRBD1 (5 bases). The CDR3 extends over 15 amino acids. Germline values: CDR1 SGHRS, CDR2 YFSETQ. Trimming took off 0 bases at V and 7 bases at J, with 14 bases between the two ends. The CDR3 DNA sequence: TGCGCCAGCAGCTTGGGGGACGGGGAGGGCCAGCCCCAGCATTTT. This encodes CASSLGDGEGQPQHF.

This sequence joins TRBV4-2 and TRBJ2-6; unclear D gene. This CDR3 is 18 amino acids long. Trimming pared 1 base from V and 0 bases from J, leaving 13 bases between. Germline V gene data show CDR1 as LGHNA and CDR2 as YNFKEQ. CDR3 DNA sequence: TGTGCCAGCAGCCAAGCTGCCTCTTCGAGCTCTGGGGCCAACGTCCTGACTTTC. Protein: CASSQAASSSSGANVLTF.

V usage is TRBV6-1 and J usage is TRBJ2-7; tentative D call: TRBD2 (5 bases). The V gene's germline CDR1 is MNHNS and CDR2 SASEGT. This CDR3 has 15 residues. V lost 3 bases and J 3 bases, leaving 15 bases between the germline ends. CDR3 sequence reads: CASSETTIRDYEQYF. The DNA of the CDR3 is TGTGCCAGCAGTGAGACGACAATACGGGACTACGAGCAGTACTTC.

The chain combines TRBV4-2 with TRBJ1-5; the D gene is possibly TRBD1 (5 bases). This CDR3 is built from 14 residues. Germline V lookup: CDR1 LGHNA, CDR2 YNFKEQ. The V end was cut by 4 bases, the J end by 7 bases, with 14 bases between. DNA of the CDR3: TGTGCCAGCAGCCCTGGCAGGGAGGACCAGCCCCAGCATTTT. Translated, it gives CASSPGREDQPQHF.

The V and J genes are TRBV6-5 and TRBJ1-1; 11 nucleotides agree with TRBD1. Germline trimming cut 5 bases from V and 4 bases from J; bases unmatched to any gene: 6. CDR3 length equals 15 residues. The germline V gene encodes CDR1 MNHEY and CDR2 SVGAGI. CDR3: CASSAGTGGITEAFF. The DNA for the CDR3 is TGTGCCAGCAGTGCCGGGACAGGGGGTATCACTGAAGCTTTCTTT.

The chain is built from TRBV5-1 and TRBJ1-1; D gene unclear. V lost 0 bases and J lost 1, with 7 bases in between. CDR1 is SGHRS, CDR2 YFSETQ, per germline. The CDR3 runs 14 residues. CDR3 protein: CASSLGPANTEAFF. The CDR3 nucleotides read TGCGCCAGCAGCTTGGGGCCCGCGAACACTGAAGCTTTCTTT.

This chain links TRBV2 with TRBJ2-7; 9 positions agree with TRBD1. This CDR3 comprises 15 residues. V lost 4 bases and J lost 2; bases outside the gene matches: 6. Per germline, CDR1 SNHLY and CDR2 FYNNEI. CDR3 sequence reads: CASSADRGGAYEQYF. The CDR3 nucleotides are TGTGCCAGCAGTGCCGACAGGGGGGGCGCCTACGAGCAGTACTTC.

The J gene is TRBJ1-2, the V gene TRBV19; possibly TRBD1 for D (6 bases). The CDR3 length is 14 residues. V shed 3 bases and J shed 4 bases, with 12 bases lying between them. Germline assignment: CDR1 LNHDA and CDR2 SQIVND (reference sequence). The CDR3 DNA reads as TGTGCCAGTAGTATCCTACAGGGCCCCTATGGCTACACCTTC. It translates to CASSILQGPYGYTF.

This sequence joins TRBV10-1 and TRBJ2-1, with D unclear. Looked up from germline, CDR1 is WNHNN and CDR2 is SYGVQD (reference sequence). V gave up 4 bases and J gave up 4 bases, with 8 bases separating them. The length of the CDR3 is 13 residues. CDR3 region: CASSAQVYNEQFF. The CDR3 DNA follows: TGCGCCAGCAGTGCCCAGGTATACAATGAGCAGTTCTTC.

DNA of the CDR3: TGTGCCAGCAGCTTAGGGGGACTAGCGGGAGGCACAGATACGCAGTATTTT. Its protein is CASSLGGLAGGTDTQYF. This rearrangement joins TRBV7-8 to TRBJ2-3, with 14 bases fitting TRBD2. The V and J ends lost 1 base and 1 base, in that order; junction bases with no gene match: 1. Germline V lookup: CDR1 SGHVS, CDR2 FQNEAQ. The CDR3 length is 17 residues.

This chain uses TRBV7-8 with TRBJ2-1, with TRBD2 matching 14 bases. J gave up 3 bases and V 5 bases, and 3 bases lay outside the gene matches. Germline V gene sequence: CDR1 SGHVS, CDR2 FQNEAQ. CDR3 size: 16 residues. In DNA form, the CDR3 reads TGTGCCAGCAGCACCGGGACTAGCGGGAGCTACAATGAGCAGTTCTTC. Protein sequence: CASSTGTSGSYNEQFF.